This TCR beta chain originates from a study of OX40 agonist ivuxolimab in advanced cancers. As for the study in general: Treatment of patients was with ivuxolimab, an agonistic anti-OX40 (CD134) antibody. Study-level points and caveats: Dosing at 0.1 to 3.0 mg/kg was accompanied by clonal expansion of CD4+ and CD8+ blood T cells by week 6.

In germline, CDR1 is LNHDA, CDR2 SQIVND (reference sequence). V lost 5 bases and J 4 bases, leaving 14 bases between the germline ends. This CDR3 contains 14 residues. TCRdb keeps only in-frame clones here, not all; method: immunoSEQ multiplex PCR. This sample has approximately 68,000 clones; around 87% occur once, and the top ten carry roughly 4%. Note on this clone: The antigen is unknown.

V gene TRBV19 combines with J gene TRBJ1-2; a weak D match, TRBD1 (5 bases). The sample here was CD4+ or CD8+ T cells sorted from blood, taken in a trial of the OX40 agonist ivuxolimab. This receptor was identified in an adult with an advanced solid tumor such as melanoma, head and neck, liver or kidney cancer. The CDR3: CASSGRGGVYGYTF. CDR3 DNA: TGTGCCAGTAGTGGCCGTGGGGGGGTCTATGGCTACACCTTC.